Each of the 32 T cell receptor beta chains below was sequenced from the same sample in a study of T cell repertoires in cytomegalovirus infection. TCRdb reprocessed the reads with MiXCR, giving one entry per CDR3 protein. This table holds under 200,000 distinct CDR3 sequences, roughly 9.8% found once. Sequences were obtained from PBMCs. The receptors originated from a human donor in good health (CMV status not recorded). Some clones in this sample may be carry-over from other donors' samples.

This clonotype was seen ten or more times. The chain uses TRBV7-9 and TRBJ1-4, with a possible D match to TRBD1 (5 bases). CDR3 length equals 15 residues. Looked up from germline, CDR1 is SEHNR and CDR2 is FQNEAQ (reference sequence). V lost 3 bases, J lost 5 bases, and 13 bases lay in between. The CDR3 coding sequence is TGTGCCAGCAGCTTGAACCGGGACGGGAATGAAAAACTGTTTTTT. It specifies CASSLNRDGNEKLFF.

This clonotype was found many times. The rearrangement links TRBV12-3 or TRBV12-4 to TRBJ1-5; D gene unclear. Between the trimmed V and J ends, which lost 0 bases and 1 base, there was a span of 10 bases. The CDR3 contains 16 residues. This CDR3 is CASSLALVGSNQPQHF. The CDR3, as DNA: TGTGCCAGCAGTTTAGCGTTGGTCGGGAGCAATCAGCCCCAGCATTTT.

Of note for this clonotype: A read error is possible here, since a much larger clone lies one base away. The chain links TRBV20-1 to TRBJ2-5; 9 positions agree with TRBD1. With 1 base clipped from V and 5 bases from J, the junction kept 11 bases outside the gene matches. Germline V gives CDR1 DFQATT, CDR2 SNEGSKA (reference sequence). There are 16 residues in the CDR3. The CDR3 protein is CSARVGQGRTGETQYF. Written as DNA, the CDR3 is TGCAGTGCTAGAGTGGGACAGGGACGTACGGGGGAGACCCAGTACTTC.

This chain joins TRBV20-1 and TRBJ2-7; D might be TRBD1 (5 bases). Trimming took 6 bases from V and 2 from J, leaving 17 bases between them. Germline V CDR1 and CDR2: DFQATT, SNEGSKA (reference sequence). This CDR3 region has 14 residues. This CDR3 is CSAEDSLRTYEQYF. As DNA, the CDR3 is TGCAGTGCAGAAGACAGCTTGAGAACCTACGAGCAGTACTTC.

This clonotype was found many times. One end of the junction does not line up with germline, which may come from a read error. The CDR3 here is CASTLAGGESGANVLTF. DNA of the CDR3: TGTGCCAGCACCTTAGCGGGGGGGGAGTCTGGGGCCAACGTCCTGACTTTC. The genes are TRBV7-2 and TRBJ2-6, with 11 bases lining up with TRBD2. Germline-derived CDR1 and CDR2 are SGHTA and FQGNSA. This CDR3 region has 17 residues.

In its sample, this clonotype was seen a few times. The chain has TRBV3-1 and TRBJ2-7; D gene uncertain. The CDR3 is 14 amino acids. The V end lost 0 bases, the J end lost 2 bases, and 8 bases lay between the germline ends. Germline-derived CDR1 and CDR2 are LGHDT and YNNKEL (reference sequence). CDR3 loop: CASSQDPGPYEQYF. In DNA form, the CDR3 reads TGTGCCAGCAGCCAAGACCCCGGGCCCTACGAGCAGTACTTC.

Ten or more counts support this clonotype. The chain has TRBV7-2 and TRBJ2-7, with 8 bases matching TRBD1. The trim removed 5 bases at V and 5 bases at J, leaving 8 bases unmatched. This CDR3 has 14 residues. Germline CDR1 reads SGHTA; CDR2 reads FQGNSA. The CDR3 sequence is CASSPPDREDEQYF. As DNA, the CDR3 is TGTGCCAGCAGCCCCCCGGACAGGGAGGACGAGCAGTACTTC.

In this sample, this clonotype turned up many times. V usage is TRBV7-2 and J usage is TRBJ2-5, with 8 nucleotides matching TRBD2. The germline CDR1 and CDR2 sequences are SGHTA and FQGNSA. CDR3 length equals 15 residues. With V trimmed by 5 bases and J by 5 bases, 10 bases remained unmatched. The CDR3: CASSPPLAGRETQYF. The CDR3 region has the DNA TGTGCCAGCAGCCCCCCCCTAGCGGGCCGGGAGACCCAGTACTTC.

This clonotype was seen at least ten times. V usage is TRBV25-1 and J usage is TRBJ2-2; maybe TRBD1 (6 bases). Germline CDR1 reads MGHDK; CDR2 reads SYGVNS. Trimming stripped 2 bases from V and 7 bases from J, with 14 bases between. This CDR3 contains 15 residues. CDR3 DNA: TGTGCCAGCAGTGAACCAGGGGTTGGGAGCGGGGAGCTGTTTTTT. As protein: CASSEPGVGSGELFF.

This clonotype was seen repeatedly, ten times or more. The chain uses TRBV14 and TRBJ2-1, with D perhaps matching TRBD2 (6 bases). With 4 bases removed from V and 7 bases from J, the gap between germline ends came to 20 bases. CDR1 is SGHDN, CDR2 FVKESK, per germline. This CDR3 spans 16 amino acids. In DNA form, the CDR3 reads TGTGCCAGCAGCCTTCTTGTGGGGGGTTTAAGAAATGAGCAGTTCTTC. Translation gives CASSLLVGGLRNEQFF.

Many counts were recorded for this clonotype. The chain employs TRBV6-1 and TRBJ2-5; no firm D call. This CDR3 has 13 amino acids. The germline CDR1 and CDR2 sequences are MNHNS and SASEGT. V was cut by 5 bases and J by 4 bases, with 11 bases left in between. The CDR3, as DNA: TGTGCCAGCAGTCGACTGAGAATAGAGACCCAGTACTTC. Encoded protein: CASSRLRIETQYF.

This chain links TRBV20-1 with TRBJ2-4; 10 bases are a match to TRBD1. This CDR3 has 13 residues. V shed 5 bases and J 7 bases; nucleotides not matched to a gene: 5. Germline V gene sequence: CDR1 DFQATT, CDR2 SNEGSKA (reference sequence). CDR3 coding DNA: TGCAGTGCTCCTCCGGACAGGGGGAACATTCAGTACTTC. Encoded protein: CSAPPDRGNIQYF.

This clonotype was recorded at least ten times. The V call is TRBV4-3, the J call TRBJ2-1; D is unresolved. V was shortened by 2 bases and J by 3 bases, with 5 bases between the two germline ends. The CDR3 is made up of 13 amino acids. Germline assignment: CDR1 LGHNA and CDR2 YSLEER. The CDR3 region is CASSQWDYNEQFF. CDR3 coding DNA: TGCGCCAGCAGCCAATGGGACTACAATGAGCAGTTCTTC.

This clonotype was recorded many times. The V and J genes are TRBV7-3 and TRBJ1-1; TRBD1 matches at 9 bases. Trimming cost V 4 bases and J 7 bases; bases outside gene matches: 4. The CDR3 has 13 residues. Germline V gene data show CDR1 as SGHTA and CDR2 as FQGTGA. Here the CDR3 reads CASSYGTGSEAFF. In DNA form, the CDR3 reads TGTGCCAGCAGCTACGGGACAGGGAGTGAAGCTTTCTTT.

This clonotype was picked up many times. The chain has TRBV20-1 and TRBJ1-6; D might be TRBD1 (5 bases). CDR1 and CDR2 from the germline V gene are DFQATT and SNEGSKA (reference sequence). The CDR3 runs to 15 residues. Trimming stripped 2 bases from V and 1 base from J, with 9 bases between. The CDR3 reads CSARFGGSYNSPLHF. In nucleotides, the CDR3 is TGCAGTGCTAGATTCGGGGGGTCCTATAATTCACCCCTCCACTTT.

This clonotype occurred many times. The chain recombines TRBV7-4 with TRBJ2-1, with a possible D match to TRBD2 (6 bases). CDR3 length equals 15 residues. V lost 5 bases to trimming and J lost 7 bases, with 18 bases between them. Germline CDR1 and CDR2: SGHVT and SQSDAQ. The CDR3, as DNA: TGTGCCAGCAGCCCCAGGGCGGGGTCGAGTAATGAGCAGTTCTTC. Protein sequence: CASSPRAGSSNEQFF.

The chain links TRBV14 to TRBJ2-5, with TRBD2 matching 12 bases. Per germline, CDR1 SGHDN and CDR2 FVKESK. The CDR3 has 15 residues. V was clipped by 3 bases and J by 4 bases; unmatched bases: 3. Here the CDR3 reads CASSQRLAGAETQYF. In DNA, the CDR3 is TGTGCCAGCAGCCAGAGACTAGCGGGAGCAGAGACCCAGTACTTC.

This clonotype was observed at least ten times. V gene TRBV7-6 combines with J gene TRBJ2-1, with D possibly being TRBD1 or TRBD2 (5 bases each). The germline gives CDR1 SGHVS, CDR2 FNYEAQ. CDR3 length equals 12 residues. V was clipped by 5 bases and J by 10 bases, with 12 bases between them. CDR3 nucleotide sequence: TGTGCCAGCAGCCAGGGTACGGGGGAGCAGTTCTTC. This sequence encodes CASSQGTGEQFF.

This clonotype was recorded at least ten times. This rearrangement joins TRBV5-6 to TRBJ2-7, with D tentatively TRBD1 (6 bases). Germline V gene lookup returns CDR1 SGHDT and CDR2 YYEEEE. The CDR3 has 15 amino acids. V was pared by 0 bases and J by 4 bases, with 14 bases between. This CDR3 reads CASSLVYGRGYEQYF. The CDR3 DNA follows: TGTGCCAGCAGCTTGGTTTACGGCAGGGGATACGAGCAGTACTTC. The variable domain in full, completed from reference TRBV5-6 and TRBJ2-7, reads DAGVTQSPTHLIKTRGQQVTLRCSPKSGHDTVSWYQQALGQGPQFIFQYYEEEERQRGNFPDRFSGHQFPNYSSELNVNALLLGDSALYLCASSLVYGRGYEQYFGPGTRLTVT.

This clonotype was detected ten times or more. This chain connects TRBV19 to TRBJ1-1, with D uncertain. The ends were cut back, 0 bases at V and 5 bases at J, with 13 bases in the middle. The CDR3 is 15 amino acids. Germline V gene lookup returns CDR1 LNHDA and CDR2 SQIVND (reference sequence). The CDR3 region is CASSIDPPGWTEAFF. CDR3 DNA: TGTGCCAGTAGTATAGATCCTCCGGGTTGGACTGAAGCTTTCTTT.

The V gene is TRBV29-1, the J gene TRBJ2-5; 9 bases fit TRBD1. The CDR3 is 14 amino acids. Germline trimming cut 4 bases from V and 5 bases from J; bases unmatched to any gene: 8. Germline lookup yields CDR1 SQVTM and CDR2 ANQGSEA. The CDR3 bases are TGCAGCGTTGGCTACAGGGGGCTAGAGGAGACCCAGTACTTC. Translating gives CSVGYRGLEETQYF.

This clonotype has a count of ten or more. This rearrangement joins TRBV7-2 to TRBJ1-2; D gene ambiguous. Per germline, CDR1 SGHTA and CDR2 FQGNSA. V was shortened by 4 bases and J by 0 bases, with 12 bases between the two germline ends. The CDR3 sequence is 15 residues long. The CDR3: CASSSGVFANYGYTF. CDR3 sequence (DNA): TGTGCCAGCAGCTCCGGGGTGTTTGCTAACTATGGCTACACCTTC.

A few counts support this clonotype. The rearrangement joins TRBV28 to TRBJ2-5; D remains ambiguous. The germline CDR1 and CDR2 sequences are MDHEN and SYDVKM. V lost 0 bases and J 2 bases, leaving 7 bases between the germline ends. CDR3 length: 14 residues. The CDR3 DNA reads TGTGCCAGCAGTTTATGGGGTACTCAAGAGACCCAGTACTTC. It is translated as CASSLWGTQETQYF. Supplemented by reference TRBV28 and TRBJ2-5, the full variable domain reads DVKVTQSSRYLVKRTGEKVFLECVQDMDHENMFWYRQDPGLGLRLIYFSYDVKMKEKGDIPEGYSVSREKKERFSLILESASTNQTSMYLCASSLWGTQETQYFGPGTRLLVL.

This clonotype has at least ten counts. The rearrangement links TRBV19 to TRBJ1-5; TRBD1 agrees at 11 bases. The CDR3 is 16 amino acids. In germline, CDR1 is LNHDA, CDR2 SQIVND (reference sequence). Trimming cost V 5 bases and J 6 bases; bases outside gene matches: 9. This CDR3 is CASSLRTGGDGQPQHF. CDR3 in DNA: TGTGCCAGTAGTCTTCGGACAGGGGGCGACGGTCAGCCCCAGCATTTT.

Details on this clonotype: A much larger clone differs by one base, so this may be a read error. The chain is built from TRBV14 and TRBJ2-1; possible D gene TRBD2, 6 bases. V lost 7 bases to trimming and J lost 6 bases, with 16 bases between them. The germline V gene has CDR1 SGHDN and CDR2 FVKESK. CDR3 length: 14 amino acids. DNA for the CDR3: TGTGCCAGCAACCGGGACTCGGTGTTCAATGAGCAGTTCTTC. Protein sequence: CASNRDSVFNEQFF.

This clonotype was observed many times. V and J are TRBV7-2 and TRBJ2-4; unclear D gene. The CDR3 is made up of 13 amino acids. The germline V gene encodes CDR1 SGHTA and CDR2 FQGNSA. V lost 1 base and J lost 8, with 9 bases in between. Written as DNA, the CDR3 is TGTGCCAGCAGCTTAGGGGTTGGAGACATTCAGTACTTC. This sequence encodes CASSLGVGDIQYF.

This clonotype has a count of ten or more. The chain recombines TRBV28 with TRBJ2-7, with D possibly TRBD1 on 5 matching bases. V gave up 5 bases and J gave up 2 bases, with 16 bases separating them. The CDR3 extends over 15 amino acids. Germline lookup yields CDR1 MDHEN and CDR2 SYDVKM. Here the CDR3 reads CASSPTTVSPYEQYF. CDR3 coding DNA: TGTGCCAGCAGTCCGACGACAGTATCCCCCTACGAGCAGTACTTC.

This clonotype was seen repeatedly, ten times or more. V usage is TRBV6-1 and J usage is TRBJ1-5, with D maybe TRBD1 (5 bases). V lost 6 bases and J 5 bases, leaving 14 bases between the germline ends. The CDR3 has 14 residues. Looked up from germline, CDR1 is MNHNS and CDR2 is SASEGT. The CDR3 DNA reads TGTGCCAGCAGGGGGGGGGACCGCTATCAGCCCCAGCATTTT. Protein sequence: CASRGGDRYQPQHF.

The gene calls are TRBV29-1 and TRBJ1-2; D call uncertain. The CDR3 consists of 13 residues. Germline V gives CDR1 SQVTM, CDR2 ANQGSEA. Trimming removed 3 bases at V and 8 bases at J, with 16 bases between. CDR3 in DNA: TGCAGCGTTGACCTAAAGGAGTACTGGGGCTACACCTTC. Translating gives CSVDLKEYWGYTF.

This clonotype was picked up many times. V is TRBV6-1 and J is TRBJ2-5, with D possibly TRBD1 on 6 matching bases. The V gene's germline CDR1 is MNHNS and CDR2 SASEGT. V lost 5 bases and J lost 0, with 7 bases in between. The CDR3 sequence is 13 residues long. The DNA of the CDR3 is TGTGCCAGCAGTCGGACAGACCAAGAGACCCAGTACTTC. Protein: CASSRTDQETQYF.

This clonotype appeared many times. The chain employs TRBV7-8 and TRBJ1-2; no definite D call. Trimming removed 5 bases from V and 5 bases from J, with 12 bases in between. The germline CDR1 and CDR2 sequences are SGHVS and FQNEAQ. This CDR3 contains 13 residues. The CDR3 region is CASSRTEVYGYTF. The CDR3 DNA reads as TGTGCCAGCAGCCGGACGGAAGTTTATGGCTACACCTTC.

This clonotype was observed at least ten times. The chain joins TRBV7-3 to TRBJ1-1; D gene unclear. Trimming removed 4 bases at V and 0 bases at J, with 6 bases between. The germline gives CDR1 SGHTA, CDR2 FQGTGA. The CDR3 totals 13 residues. CDR3 sequence (DNA): TGTGCCAGCAGCTCTACTTTGAACACTGAAGCTTTCTTT. Protein sequence: CASSSTLNTEAFF.